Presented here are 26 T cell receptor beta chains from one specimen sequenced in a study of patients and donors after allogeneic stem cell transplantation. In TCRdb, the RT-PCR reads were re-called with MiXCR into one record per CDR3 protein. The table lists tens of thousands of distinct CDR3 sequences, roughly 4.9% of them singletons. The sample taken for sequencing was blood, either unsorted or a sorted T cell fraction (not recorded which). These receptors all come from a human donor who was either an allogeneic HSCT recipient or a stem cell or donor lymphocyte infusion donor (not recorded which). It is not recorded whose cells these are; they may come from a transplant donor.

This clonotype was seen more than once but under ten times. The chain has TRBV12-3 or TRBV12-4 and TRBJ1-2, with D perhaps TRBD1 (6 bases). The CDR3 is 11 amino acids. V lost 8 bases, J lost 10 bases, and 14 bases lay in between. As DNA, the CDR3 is TGTGCCAGCGGGGACATTCCCTACTACACCTTC. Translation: CASGDIPYYTF.

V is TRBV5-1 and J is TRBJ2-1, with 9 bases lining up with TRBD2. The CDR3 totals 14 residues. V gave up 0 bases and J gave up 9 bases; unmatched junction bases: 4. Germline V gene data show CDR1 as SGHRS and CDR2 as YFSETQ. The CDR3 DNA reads TGCGCCAGCAGCTTGGAGCTAGCGGGAAGTGAGCAGTTCTTC. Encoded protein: CASSLELAGSEQFF.

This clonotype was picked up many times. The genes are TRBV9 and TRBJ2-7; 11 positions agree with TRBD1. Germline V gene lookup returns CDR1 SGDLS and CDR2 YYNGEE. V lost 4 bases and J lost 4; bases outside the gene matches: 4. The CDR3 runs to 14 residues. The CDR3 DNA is TGTGCCAGCAGCTTCGGGACAGGGGGGTACGAGCAGTACTTC. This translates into CASSFGTGGYEQYF. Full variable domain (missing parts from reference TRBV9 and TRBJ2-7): DSGVTQTPKHLITATGQRVTLRCSPRSGDLSVYWYQQSLDQGLQFLIQYYNGEERAKGNILERFSAQQFPDLHSELNLSSLELGDSALYFCASSFGTGGYEQYFGPGTRLTVT.

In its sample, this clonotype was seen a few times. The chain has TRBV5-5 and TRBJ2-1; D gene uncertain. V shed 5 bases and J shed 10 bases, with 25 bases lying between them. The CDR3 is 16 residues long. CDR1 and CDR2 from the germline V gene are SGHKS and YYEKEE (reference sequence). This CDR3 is CASRHIELGRLAEQFF. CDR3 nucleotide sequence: TGTGCCAGCAGACATATAGAGCTTGGTAGGCTTGCAGAGCAGTTCTTC.

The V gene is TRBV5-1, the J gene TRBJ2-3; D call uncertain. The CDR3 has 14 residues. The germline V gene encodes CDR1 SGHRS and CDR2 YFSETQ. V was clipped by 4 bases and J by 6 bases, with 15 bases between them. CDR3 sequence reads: CASSLEPTRDTQYF. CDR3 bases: TGCGCCAGCAGCCTGGAACCGACGCGGGATACGCAGTATTTT.

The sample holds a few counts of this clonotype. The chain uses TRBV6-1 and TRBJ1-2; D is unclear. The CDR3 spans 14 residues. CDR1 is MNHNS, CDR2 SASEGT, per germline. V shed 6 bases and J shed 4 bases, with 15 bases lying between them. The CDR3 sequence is CASRVGDQPYGYTF. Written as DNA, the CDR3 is TGTGCCAGCAGGGTCGGGGATCAGCCCTATGGCTACACCTTC.

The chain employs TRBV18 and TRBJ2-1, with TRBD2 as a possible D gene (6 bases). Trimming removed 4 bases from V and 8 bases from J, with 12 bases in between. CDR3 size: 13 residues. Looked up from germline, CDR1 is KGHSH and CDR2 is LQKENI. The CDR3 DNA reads TGTGCCAGCTCACGAGCGGAGGGGCATGAGCAGTTCTTC. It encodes CASSRAEGHEQFF.

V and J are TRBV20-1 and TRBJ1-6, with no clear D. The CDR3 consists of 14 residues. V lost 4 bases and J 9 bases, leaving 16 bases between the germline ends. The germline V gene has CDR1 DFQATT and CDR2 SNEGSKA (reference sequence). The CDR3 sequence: CSANVVSLSSPLHF. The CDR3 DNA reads TGCAGTGCTAATGTTGTCAGTTTGAGTTCACCCCTCCACTTT.

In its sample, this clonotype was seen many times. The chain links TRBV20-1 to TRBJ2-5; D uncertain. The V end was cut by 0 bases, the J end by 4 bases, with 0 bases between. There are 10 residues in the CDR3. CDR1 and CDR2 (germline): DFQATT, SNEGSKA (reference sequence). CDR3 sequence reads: CSAREETQYF. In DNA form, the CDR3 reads TGCAGTGCTAGAGAAGAGACCCAGTACTTC.

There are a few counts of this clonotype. The CDR3, as DNA: TGCAGTGCTAGGGACCTTCCCGGATTCGCCAAAAACATTCAGTACTTC. Protein: CSARDLPGFAKNIQYF. The J gene is TRBJ2-4, the V gene TRBV20-1; D is unclear. V was pared by 3 bases and J by 1 base, with 16 bases between. CDR1 DFQATT and CDR2 SNEGSKA come from the germline V gene (reference sequence). This CDR3 has 16 amino acids.

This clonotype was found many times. Here the CDR3 DNA reads TGTGCCAGCAGGTCAAGGTCGTCGGGGAGAGGCAATGAGCAGTTCTTC. Translating gives CASRSRSSGRGNEQFF. V is TRBV3-1 and J is TRBJ2-1; tentatively, D is TRBD2 (5 bases). Trimming stripped 6 bases from V and 6 bases from J, with 21 bases between. The CDR3 is 16 residues long. CDR1 is LGHDT, CDR2 YNNKEL, per germline (reference sequence).

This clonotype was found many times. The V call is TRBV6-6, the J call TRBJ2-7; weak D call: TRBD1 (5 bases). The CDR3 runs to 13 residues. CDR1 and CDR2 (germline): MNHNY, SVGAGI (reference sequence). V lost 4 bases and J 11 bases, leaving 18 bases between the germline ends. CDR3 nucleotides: TGTGCCAGCAGTTTGGACATCCAGCGTGCCAAGTACTTC. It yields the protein CASSLDIQRAKYF.

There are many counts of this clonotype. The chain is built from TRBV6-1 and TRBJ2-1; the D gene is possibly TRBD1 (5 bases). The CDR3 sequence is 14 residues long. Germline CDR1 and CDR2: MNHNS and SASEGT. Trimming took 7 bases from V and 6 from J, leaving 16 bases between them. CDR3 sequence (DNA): TGTGCCAGCATCTTAAACCCCAGGGCCAATGAGCAGTTCTTC. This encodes CASILNPRANEQFF.

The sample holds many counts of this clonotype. CDR3 sequence: CASSFRGARDQPQHF. CDR3 bases: TGTGCCAGCAGTTTTAGGGGTGCCAGGGATCAGCCCCAGCATTTT. The chain is built from TRBV12-3 or TRBV12-4 and TRBJ1-5; TRBD1 might be the D (5 bases). The V end was cut by 3 bases, the J end by 5 bases, with 14 bases between. CDR3 length equals 15 residues.

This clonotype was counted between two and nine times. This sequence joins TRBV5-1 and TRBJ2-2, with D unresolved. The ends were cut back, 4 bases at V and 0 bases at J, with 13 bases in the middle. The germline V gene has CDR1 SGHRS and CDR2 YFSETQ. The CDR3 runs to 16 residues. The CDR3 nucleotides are TGCGCCAGCAGCCCCGGACGGATTGCGAACACCGGGGAGCTGTTTTTT. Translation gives CASSPGRIANTGELFF.

CDR3 in amino acids: CASSLGRGRGDEQFF. CDR3 DNA: TGCGCCAGCAGCTTGGGCAGGGGCCGGGGGGATGAGCAGTTCTTC. V gene TRBV5-1 combines with J gene TRBJ2-1; maybe TRBD2 (7 bases). Germline loops: CDR1 SGHRS, CDR2 YFSETQ. The germline V and J ends were trimmed by 0 bases and 8 bases, with 15 bases remaining between them. There are 15 residues in the CDR3. The full variable domain, with the rest looked up from reference TRBV5-1 and TRBJ2-1, is KAGVTQTPRYLIKTRGQQVTLSCSPISGHRSVSWYQQTPGQGLQFLFEYFSETQRNKGNFPGRFSGRQFSNSRSEMNVSTLELGDSALYLCASSLGRGRGDEQFFGPGTRLTVL.

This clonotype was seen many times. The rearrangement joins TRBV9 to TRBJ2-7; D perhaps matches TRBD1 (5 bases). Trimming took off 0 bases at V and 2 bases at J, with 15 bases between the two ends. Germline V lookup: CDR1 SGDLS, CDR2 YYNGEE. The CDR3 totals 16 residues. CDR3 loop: CASSVGSSQGTYEQYF. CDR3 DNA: TGTGCCAGCAGCGTAGGCTCCTCCCAGGGAACCTACGAGCAGTACTTC. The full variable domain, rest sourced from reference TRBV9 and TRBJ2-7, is DSGVTQTPKHLITATGQRVTLRCSPRSGDLSVYWYQQSLDQGLQFLIQYYNGEERAKGNILERFSAQQFPDLHSELNLSSLELGDSALYFCASSVGSSQGTYEQYFGPGTRLTVT.

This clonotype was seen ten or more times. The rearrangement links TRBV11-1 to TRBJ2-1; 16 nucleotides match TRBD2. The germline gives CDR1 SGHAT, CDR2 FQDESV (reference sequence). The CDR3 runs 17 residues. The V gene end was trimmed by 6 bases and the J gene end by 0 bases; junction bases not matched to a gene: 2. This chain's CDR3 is CASRGLAGGASYNEQFF. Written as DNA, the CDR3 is TGTGCCAGCAGGGGACTAGCGGGAGGGGCCTCCTACAATGAGCAGTTCTTC.

Written as DNA, the CDR3 is TGTGCCAGCAGTCCACGCACCGTGGGGGGCAGGTTAGAGACCCAGTACTTC. This gives the protein CASSPRTVGGRLETQYF. V and J are TRBV12-3 or TRBV12-4 and TRBJ2-5, with D perhaps TRBD1 or TRBD2 (6 bases each). There are 17 residues in the CDR3. Trimming removed 5 bases from V and 4 bases from J, with 23 bases in between.

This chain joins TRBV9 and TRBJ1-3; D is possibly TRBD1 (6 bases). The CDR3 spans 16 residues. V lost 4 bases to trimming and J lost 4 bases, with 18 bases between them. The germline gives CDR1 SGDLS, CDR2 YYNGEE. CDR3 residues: CASSPPGHQVGNTIYF. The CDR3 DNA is TGTGCCAGCAGCCCCCCGGGACACCAAGTCGGAAACACCATATATTTT.

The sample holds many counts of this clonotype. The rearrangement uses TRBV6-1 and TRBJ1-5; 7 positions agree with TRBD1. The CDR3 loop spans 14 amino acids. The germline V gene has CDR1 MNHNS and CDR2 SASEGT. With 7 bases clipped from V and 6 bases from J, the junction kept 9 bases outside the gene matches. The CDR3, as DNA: TGTGCCAGCAAAACAGGGGTGAATAGTCAGCCCCAGCATTTT. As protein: CASKTGVNSQPQHF.

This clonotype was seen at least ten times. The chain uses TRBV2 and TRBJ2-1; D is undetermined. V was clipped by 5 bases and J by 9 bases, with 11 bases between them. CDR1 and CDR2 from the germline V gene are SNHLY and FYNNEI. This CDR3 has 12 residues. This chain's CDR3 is CASSYSEGEQFF. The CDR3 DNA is TGTGCCAGCAGTTACTCTGAAGGTGAGCAGTTCTTC. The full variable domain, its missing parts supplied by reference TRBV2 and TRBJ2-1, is EPEVTQTPSHQVTQMGQEVILRCVPISNHLYFYWYRQILGQKVEFLVSFYNNEISEKSEIFDDQFSVERPDGSNFTLKIRSTKLEDSAMYFCASSYSEGEQFFGPGTRLTVL.

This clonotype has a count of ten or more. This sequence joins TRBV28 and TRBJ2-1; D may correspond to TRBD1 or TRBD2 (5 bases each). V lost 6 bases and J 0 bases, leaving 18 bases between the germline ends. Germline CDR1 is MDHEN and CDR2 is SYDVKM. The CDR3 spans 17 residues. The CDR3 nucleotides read TGTGCCAGCAGCCGACCGGGACGCCAAAGCTCCTACAATGAGCAGTTCTTC. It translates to CASSRPGRQSSYNEQFF.

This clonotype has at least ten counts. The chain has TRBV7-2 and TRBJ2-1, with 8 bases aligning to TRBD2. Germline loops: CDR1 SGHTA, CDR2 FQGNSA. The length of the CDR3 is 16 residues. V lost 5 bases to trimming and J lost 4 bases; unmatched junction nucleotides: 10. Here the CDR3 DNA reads TGTGCCAGCAGCCCCCGGGGCGGGAGGACGTACAATGAGCAGTTCTTC. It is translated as CASSPRGGRTYNEQFF.

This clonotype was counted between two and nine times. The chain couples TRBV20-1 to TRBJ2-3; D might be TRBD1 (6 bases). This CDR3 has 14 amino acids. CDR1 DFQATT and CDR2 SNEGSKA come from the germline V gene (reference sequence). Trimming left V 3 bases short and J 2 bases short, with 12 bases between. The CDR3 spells CSASTGIDTDTQYF. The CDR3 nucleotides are TGCAGTGCTAGTACAGGGATCGACACAGATACGCAGTATTTT.

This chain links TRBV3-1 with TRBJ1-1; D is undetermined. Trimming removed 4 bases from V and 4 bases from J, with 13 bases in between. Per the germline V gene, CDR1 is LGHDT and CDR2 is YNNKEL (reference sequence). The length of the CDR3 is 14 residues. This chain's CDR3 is CASSLRQVSTEAFF. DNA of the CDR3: TGTGCCAGCAGCCTCCGACAAGTGAGCACTGAAGCTTTCTTT.